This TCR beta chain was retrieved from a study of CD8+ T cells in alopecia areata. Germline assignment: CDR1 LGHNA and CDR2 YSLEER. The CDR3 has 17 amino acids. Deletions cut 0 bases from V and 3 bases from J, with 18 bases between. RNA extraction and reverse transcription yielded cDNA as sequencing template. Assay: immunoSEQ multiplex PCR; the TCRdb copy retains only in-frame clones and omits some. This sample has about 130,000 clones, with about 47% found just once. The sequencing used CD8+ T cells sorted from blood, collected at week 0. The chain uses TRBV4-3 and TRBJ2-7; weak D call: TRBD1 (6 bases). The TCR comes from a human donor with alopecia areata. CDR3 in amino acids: CASSQDRGEGVSYEQYF. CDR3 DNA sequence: TGCGCCAGCAGCCAAGATCGAGGAGAGGGGGTCAGCTACGAGCAGTACTTC.